The next 3 T cell receptor beta chains were all read from a single sample in a study of OX40 agonist ivuxolimab in advanced cancers. TCRdb keeps only in-frame clones here, not all; method: immunoSEQ multiplex PCR. The data show 80,000 or so clones, 85% to 95% seen once. This specimen was CD4+ or CD8+ T cells sorted from blood, taken in a trial of the OX40 agonist ivuxolimab. The receptors derive from an adult with an advanced solid tumor such as melanoma, head and neck, liver or kidney cancer.

The chain employs TRBV6-6 and TRBJ1-3; TRBD1 might be the D (5 bases). The V gene's germline CDR1 is MNHNY and CDR2 SVGAGI (reference sequence). The CDR3 loop spans 16 amino acids. V was cut by 2 bases and J by 1 base, with 12 bases left in between. CDR3: CASSYTAQESGNTIYF. As DNA, the CDR3 is TGTGCCAGCAGTTACACAGCACAGGAGTCTGGAAACACCATATATTTT.

The chain is built from TRBV10-1 and TRBJ2-5; D is perhaps TRBD1 or TRBD2 (6 bases each). The CDR3 runs to 14 residues. Trimming removed 6 bases from V and 5 bases from J, with 16 bases in between. Germline V gene lookup returns CDR1 WNHNN and CDR2 SYGVQD (reference sequence). The CDR3 nucleotides are TGCGCCAGCAGCGGGACTGGGGGCCGGGAGACCCAGTACTTC. It translates to CASSGTGGRETQYF.

The chain is built from TRBV27 and TRBJ2-1; 7 bases are a match to TRBD2. Germline trimming cut 4 bases from V and 9 bases from J; bases unmatched to any gene: 3. This CDR3 is 12 amino acids long. Looked up from germline, CDR1 is MNHEY and CDR2 is SMNVEV (reference sequence). The CDR3 DNA reads as TGTGCCAGCAGTTCCGAGCGGGGTGAGCAGTTCTTC. Protein sequence: CASSSERGEQFF.